This entry describes one T cell receptor beta chain. There is no known antigen for this receptor. No base-level quality is on record; no much larger clone is a single base apart. These data are taken from a study of blood T cell repertoires in COVID-19 (TCRdb year 2020). Turning to the overall study: Recovered participants in ImmuneRACE Cohort 3 were defined as having two consecutive negative NP/OP PCR tests, clearance from a healthcare professional, or resolution of symptoms. The prospective study material was composed of cDNA or gDNA derived from T cells, B-cell-depleted T cells, or PBMCs. Sample metadata almost always included a de-identified subject ID, COVID-19 status, age in years and sex. Deeply sampled blood TCRbeta repertoires from subjects exposed to, actively infected with, or recovered from COVID-19 were included in the dataset. Samples were obtained from the ongoing ImmuneRACE study (first 160 participants) and from 1,000 to 1,500 subjects provided by 6 global collaborators. Samples covering the acute and convalescent phases of COVID-19 were provided by collaborators in the United States, Italy and Spain. HLA class I and class II types, where available, came from metadata supplied by the sample provider rather than from assay-based typing. The repertoires were made available in a free public database intended to serve as a resource for research on the immune response to SARS-CoV-2. Summary of the overall study and its limitations: The amount of clinical and demographic metadata varied by source and participant and was provided uncurated.

TCRbeta CDR3 regions were amplified from genomic DNA using the immunoSEQ Assay, a bias-controlled multiplex PCR. The paper's data handling went like this. The number of nucleated cells in each sample was estimated from the amplification of reference gene primers within the assay. To quantify the absolute abundance of each unique TCRbeta CDR3 rearrangement, sequence reads were collapsed and filtered. For each sample, productive Simpson clonality was calculated by taking the square root of Simpson's diversity index across productive rearrangements. TCRdb retrieved this table from immuneACCESS and kept in-frame rearrangements only. Not all clones are present; in checked studies, unresolved V genes account for under half, and no reason is known for the remainder. V, J and clone size reflect that table, while D and trimming were determined from the DNA. Counted in this sample were roughly 230,000 clones; more than 75% of them appeared once. 5.5% to 8.5% of the sample is in the top ten clones.

Spanning cysteine to phenylalanine, the CDR3 consists of 18 amino acids. Only the CDR3 DNA is retained, 54 bases long and in frame from the first base. Trimming takes 2 bases off V and 0 bases off J; junction bases not matched to a gene: 9. From the germline V gene, CDR1 is MDHEN and CDR2 is SYDVKM. Participants in the prospective study were aged about 18 to 95 years, lived in under 30 United States geographic areas, and enrolled through a virtual design. In the prospective study, participants were assigned to cohorts based on the clinical history participants reported in a screening survey and a study questionnaire. Mobile phlebotomists in the prospective study collected whole blood, serum and a nasopharyngeal or oropharyngeal swab from every participant. Prospective study participants could optionally give additional blood draws and questionnaires over a roughly two-month period. Before DNA extraction, prospective study blood samples were shipped either frozen or at room temperature.

Recombination connected TRBV28 to TRBJ2-3, and 9 junction bases match TRBD2. What was sequenced was PBMCs or T cells enriched from blood (not recorded which). This clonotype originated in a young man in a cohort exposed to, infected with or recovered from COVID-19 (not recorded which). The DNA sequence is given as TGTGCCAGCAGTTTACGGTGGCGGGAGGGGTTTAGCACAGATACGCAGTATTTT. The encoded protein is CASSLRWREGFSTDTQYF.